The present T cell receptor (beta chain) was sequenced within a study of blood T cells in healthy people across ages. Overall study context: For every two T cells, template switching captured about one barcoded beta molecule. General study results and limits: Age brought a roughly linear fall in TCR beta diversity measured per million T cells.

Then a second PCR, running about 7 to 11 cycles, was carried out with a sample-barcoded 5' primer and a J-beta primer mix. TCRdb reanalysed the 5' RACE reads using MiXCR and keeps one entry per CDR3 protein. The sample lists about 1.8 million distinct CDR3 sequences; around 48% were seen once. Trimming pared 3 bases from V and 7 bases from J, leaving 15 bases between. Germline-derived CDR1 and CDR2 are LGHNA and YSLEER. This CDR3 region has 15 residues. As concerns this clonotype: Antigen unknown.

The sequence was obtained from a woman between 40 and 50 years old in good health. Sequenced sample: blood. This chain joins TRBV4-3 and TRBJ1-4; weak D call: TRBD1 (5 bases). The DNA of the CDR3 is TGCGCCAGCAGCCAGGGGCGTGACCGGGTTGAAAAACTGTTTTTT. Its translation is CASSQGRDRVEKLFF.